What follows are 28 T cell receptor beta chains derived from one specimen sequenced in a study of blood T cell repertoires in COVID-19. The protocol was immunoSEQ multiplex PCR, while the TCRdb copy is restricted to in-frame clones and leaves out a portion. The data hold hundreds of thousands of clones, with nearly 90% observed a single time. The sequenced material came from peripheral blood. Source of these receptors: a man between 18 and 35 years old with active or convalescent COVID-19.

The chain employs TRBV18 and TRBJ1-4, with 9 bases aligning to TRBD1. V dropped 6 bases and J dropped 8; count of bases not matched to a gene: 7. CDR1 is KGHSH and CDR2 is LQKENI in the germline V gene. The CDR3 runs to 14 residues. The CDR3 sequence: CASSLQGAEEKLFF. In nucleotides, the CDR3 is TGTGCCAGCTCCCTACAGGGGGCTGAAGAAAAACTGTTTTTT.

This clone was picked up a small number of times. The CDR3 region is CASSPGQYNQPQHF. The CDR3 coding sequence is TGTGCCAGCAGCCCCGGACAGTACAATCAGCCCCAGCATTTT. The chain has TRBV7-9 and TRBJ1-5; D may be TRBD1 (6 bases). V lost 5 bases to trimming and J lost 3 bases, with 11 bases between them. The CDR3 has 14 residues. Germline V gene data show CDR1 as SEHNR and CDR2 as FQNEAQ (reference sequence).

J is TRBJ2-5 and V is TRBV18, with 9 bases fitting TRBD2. The CDR3 is 15 residues long. J gave up 2 bases and V 3 bases, and 4 bases lay outside the gene matches. Germline CDR1 and CDR2: KGHSH and LQKENI. This chain's CDR3 is CASSPPAGGQETQYF. CDR3 DNA: TGTGCCAGCTCACCCCCAGCGGGGGGACAAGAGACCCAGTACTTC.

V and J are TRBV14 and TRBJ1-2, with 7 nucleotides matching TRBD1. Germline trimming cut 1 base from V and 7 bases from J; bases unmatched to any gene: 3. CDR1 SGHDN and CDR2 FVKESK come from the germline V gene. This CDR3 is 13 amino acids long. This chain's CDR3 is CASSQGQGFGYTF. The CDR3 DNA reads TGTGCCAGCAGCCAAGGACAGGGATTTGGCTACACCTTC. The variable domain in full, with the rest retrieved from reference TRBV14 and TRBJ1-2, is EAGVTQFPSHSVIEKGQTVTLRCDPISGHDNLYWYRRVMGKEIKFLLHFVKESKQDESGMPNNRFLAERTGGTYSTLKVQPAELEDSGVYFCASSQGQGFGYTFGSGTRLTVV.

This clone has a handful of counts. This chain connects TRBV11-2 to TRBJ1-1; D perhaps matches TRBD1 (5 bases). CDR1 is SGHAT, CDR2 FQNNGV, per germline. The CDR3 totals 15 residues. V gave up 0 bases and J gave up 7 bases, with 15 bases separating them. CDR3 sequence (DNA): TGTGCCAGCAGCTTAGAGGCGGGGGGGGTCTTTGAAGCTTTCTTT. Its translation: CASSLEAGGVFEAFF.

The V and J genes are TRBV11-2 and TRBJ1-2; no clear D gene. In germline, CDR1 is SGHAT, CDR2 FQNNGV. The length of the CDR3 is 13 residues. The V gene lost 7 bases and the J gene lost 4 bases, with 13 bases spanning the gap. The CDR3 DNA sequence: TGTGCCAGCACCCTCGGAGGGTTCTATGGCTACACCTTC. Protein: CASTLGGFYGYTF.

The chain couples TRBV12-3 or TRBV12-4 to TRBJ1-5; 7 bases are shared with TRBD1. After removal of 6 bases from V and 7 bases from J, the junction contained 3 bases not matched to a gene. This CDR3 comprises 12 residues. The CDR3, as DNA: TGTGCCAGCAGCCACAGGGGCCAGCCCCAGCATTTT. This encodes CASSHRGQPQHF.

This sequence joins TRBV6-6 and TRBJ2-5, with unresolved D. Deletions cut 6 bases from V and 3 bases from J, with 5 bases between. From germline, CDR1 is MNHNY and CDR2 SVGAGI (reference sequence). This CDR3 is built from 11 residues. The CDR3 reads CASSQKETQYF. The CDR3, as DNA: TGTGCCAGCAGCCAGAAAGAGACCCAGTACTTC.

This chain uses TRBV2 with TRBJ1-2; 8 positions agree with TRBD1. The CDR3 extends over 15 amino acids. The V gene end was trimmed by 9 bases and the J gene end by 4 bases; junction bases not matched to a gene: 13. Germline V CDR1 and CDR2: SNHLY, FYNNEI. The CDR3 here is CARGTGGTQVYGYTF. CDR3 nucleotides: TGTGCCAGAGGGACAGGCGGCACACAAGTCTATGGCTACACCTTC.

The chain employs TRBV23-1 and TRBJ2-2; 7 nucleotides line up with TRBD1. TRBV23-1 is reported as an ORF; its role is uncertain. V trimming: 10 bases; J trimming: 9 bases; junction bases outside the gene matches: 11. This CDR3 is built from 13 residues. CDR3 in DNA: TGCGCCACCTTCCAGGGGGTACCCCGGGAGCTGTTTTTT. It specifies CATFQGVPRELFF.

The rearrangement joins TRBV5-4 to TRBJ1-2; D is undetermined. The CDR3 runs 16 residues. The V gene's germline CDR1 is SGHNT and CDR2 YYREEE (reference sequence). V lost 4 bases and J lost 8, with 24 bases in between. The DNA of the CDR3 is TGTGCCAGCAGCCCTGCCCTTCCGGCAGGCCGCGAAGGCTACACCTTC. Its translation is CASSPALPAGREGYTF.

The chain combines TRBV6-6 with TRBJ1-2, with D uncertain. The CDR3 contains 17 residues. CDR1 MNHNY and CDR2 SVGAGI come from the germline V gene (reference sequence). Between the trimmed V and J ends, which lost 5 bases and 0 bases, there was a span of 19 bases. CDR3 DNA sequence: TGTGCCAGCAGTCGACTTGACCATCTACTAGCTAACTATGGCTACACCTTC. Translated: CASSRLDHLLANYGYTF.

Comment on this clone: At one of its ends the junction is not consistent with the germline gene, which may arise from a read error. This chain joins TRBV19 and TRBJ1-1; 7 nucleotides line up with TRBD1. This CDR3 is built from 12 residues. CDR1 and CDR2 (germline): LNHDA, SQIVND (reference sequence). The CDR3 here is CASRNREQGVSF. As DNA, the CDR3 is TGTGCCAGTAGGAATAGAGAGCAGGGGGTCTCATTT.

The chain employs TRBV4-3 and TRBJ1-3; D possibly corresponds to TRBD1 (5 bases). V lost 1 base and J lost 0, with 13 bases in between. Germline V CDR1 and CDR2: LGHNA, YSLEER. CDR3 length equals 17 residues. The CDR3 DNA follows: TGCGCCAGCAGCCAAGCAACAGGCCCGAGCTCTGGAAACACCATATATTTT. Its protein product is CASSQATGPSSGNTIYF.

The V gene is TRBV2, the J gene TRBJ1-2; no clear D. The CDR3 totals 13 residues. CDR1 is SNHLY, CDR2 FYNNEI, per germline. The V and J ends lost 0 bases and 8 bases respectively, with 10 bases between them. CDR3 nucleotides: TGTGCCAGCAGTGAAGCTGAGGTCCGCGGCTACACCTTC. Its protein product is CASSEAEVRGYTF.

This chain's CDR3 is CATSTKKTGAYGYTF. The CDR3 region has the DNA TGTGCCACCAGTACCAAGAAAACAGGGGCCTATGGCTACACCTTC. The chain couples TRBV15 to TRBJ1-2, with 7 bases lining up with TRBD1. V was clipped by 6 bases and J by 4 bases; unmatched bases: 11. The CDR3 sequence is 15 residues long. Germline CDR1 reads LNHNV; CDR2 reads YYDKDF (reference sequence).

The CDR3 reads CASSTLLSRGAGNEQFF. DNA of the CDR3: TGTGCCAGCAGCACATTGCTTAGCAGGGGGGCGGGCAATGAGCAGTTCTTC. The chain is built from TRBV7-8 and TRBJ2-1, with D possibly being TRBD1 (7 bases). CDR1 and CDR2 (germline): SGHVS, FQNEAQ. Trimming removed 5 bases from V and 6 bases from J, with 23 bases in between. The CDR3 length is 17 residues.

The rearrangement links TRBV7-9 to TRBJ1-1, with D possibly matching TRBD1 (6 bases). Germline lookup yields CDR1 SEHNR and CDR2 FQNEAQ (reference sequence). The CDR3 runs to 15 residues. The germline V and J ends were trimmed by 5 bases and 1 base, with 14 bases remaining between them. The CDR3 spells CASSQVGGPNTEAFF. CDR3 DNA sequence: TGTGCCAGCAGCCAAGTAGGGGGTCCGAACACTGAAGCTTTCTTT.

This clone was recorded only once. The chain combines TRBV19 with TRBJ2-7, with D tentatively TRBD2 (5 bases). The CDR3 has 16 amino acids. Trimming pared 0 bases from V and 0 bases from J, leaving 12 bases between. Germline V lookup: CDR1 LNHDA, CDR2 SQIVND (reference sequence). In DNA, the CDR3 is TGTGCCAGTAGTATAGATCATTCCGCGGGCTCCTACGAGCAGTACTTC. Translated, it gives CASSIDHSAGSYEQYF. Full variable domain (remainder filled in from reference TRBV19 and TRBJ2-7): DGGITQSPKYLFRKEGQNVTLSCEQNLNHDAMYWYRQDPGQGLRLIYYSQIVNDFQKGDIAEGYSVSREKKESFPLTVTSAQKNPTAFYLCASSIDHSAGSYEQYFGPGTRLTVT.

This rearrangement joins TRBV5-4 to TRBJ2-7, with a possible D match to TRBD1 (5 bases). Germline V gives CDR1 SGHNT, CDR2 YYREEE (reference sequence). With 0 bases removed from V and 2 bases from J, the gap between germline ends came to 6 bases. The CDR3 covers 13 residues. The CDR3 nucleotides are TGTGCCAGCAGCTTGGACAGGACCTACGAGCAGTACTTC. The encoded protein is CASSLDRTYEQYF.

The V call is TRBV3-1 (or the pseudogene TRBV3-2), the J call TRBJ1-3; no firm D call. V gave up 4 bases and J gave up 5 bases, with 15 bases separating them. Germline assignment: CDR1 LGHDT and CDR2 YNNKEL (reference sequence). The CDR3 is made up of 15 amino acids. DNA of the CDR3: TGTGCCAGCAGCCCCTCGGGGTCCTTCCGAAACACCATATATTTT. The encoded protein is CASSPSGSFRNTIYF.

The chain combines TRBV13 with TRBJ1-3; the D gene is possibly TRBD1 (6 bases). CDR1 and CDR2 from the germline V gene are PRHDT and FYEKMQ (reference sequence). The CDR3 runs 17 residues. The V end was cut by 0 bases, the J end by 0 bases, with 12 bases between. CDR3: CASSLGGTLSSGNTIYF. The CDR3, as DNA: TGTGCCAGCAGCTTAGGCGGGACACTCTCCTCTGGAAACACCATATATTTT.

This clone came up a few times. V usage is TRBV18 and J usage is TRBJ2-2, with 9 bases that match TRBD1. The CDR3 is made up of 16 amino acids. Trimming at V came to 4 bases and at J to 2 bases, leaving 5 bases not matched to a gene. The germline V gene encodes CDR1 KGHSH and CDR2 LQKENI. CDR3 sequence (DNA): TGTGCCAGCTCACGGCGACAGGGGGGAAACACCGGGGAGCTGTTTTTT. Its translation is CASSRRQGGNTGELFF.

This chain joins TRBV20-1 and TRBJ2-7; 8 positions match TRBD2. Germline V gene sequence: CDR1 DFQATT, CDR2 SNEGSKA (reference sequence). J was trimmed by 0 bases and V by 3 bases; bases with no gene match: 4. The CDR3 extends over 14 amino acids. CDR3 nucleotides: TGCAGTGCTAGTAGCGGGGACCTCTCCTACGAGCAGTACTTC. It translates to CSASSGDLSYEQYF.

In its sample, this clone was seen a few times. This chain uses TRBV6-7 with TRBJ2-2; 7 bases are shared with TRBD1. TRBV6-7 is an ORF for which the function is uncertain. Losses at the gene ends were 10 bases for V and 6 bases for J; bases not matched to a gene: 2. The CDR3 has 11 amino acids. As DNA, the CDR3 is TGTGCCAACAGGGGCGCCGGGGAGCTGTTTTTT. Its translation is CANRGAGELFF.

The CDR3 nucleotides are TGCGCCAGCAGCCTCACCCAAGGAGGGAACACTGAAGCTTTCTTT. Translation gives CASSLTQGGNTEAFF. The chain has TRBV5-1 and TRBJ1-1; the D is unclear. The CDR3 is 15 amino acids. In germline, CDR1 is SGHRS, CDR2 YFSETQ. Trimming left V 4 bases short and J 1 base short, with 14 bases between.

The chain couples TRBV7-2 to TRBJ1-5; 9 bases fit TRBD1. The CDR3 consists of 17 residues. J gave up 4 bases and V 0 bases, and 7 bases lay outside the gene matches. Germline lookup yields CDR1 SGHTA and CDR2 FQGNSA. CDR3 DNA sequence: TGTGCCAGCAGCTTAGCCCGGACAGGGGTAGGGAATCAGCCCCAGCATTTT. It encodes CASSLARTGVGNQPQHF.

The chain has TRBV29-1 and TRBJ2-1; D might be TRBD2 (5 bases). The CDR3 sequence is 13 residues long. Germline assignment: CDR1 SQVTM and CDR2 ANQGSEA. Trimming pared 3 bases from V and 3 bases from J, leaving 9 bases between. CDR3 in DNA: TGCAGCGTTGATTCCAGCGGCTACAATGAGCAGTTCTTC. Its translation: CSVDSSGYNEQFF.